Presented here are 4 T cell receptor beta chains from one specimen sequenced in a study of blood T cells in healthy people across ages. With a J-beta primer mix and a sample-barcoded 5' primer, a second PCR ran roughly 6 to 11 cycles. One entry per CDR3 protein, called by TCRdb with MiXCR from the 5' RACE reads. This table holds some 1,500,000 distinct CDR3 sequences, roughly two fifths found once. Material for sequencing was blood. The receptors stem from a woman between 18 and 29 years old in good health.

This chain uses TRBV27 with TRBJ2-7; D gene uncertain. Germline loops: CDR1 MNHEY, CDR2 SMNVEV (reference sequence). Deletions cut 6 bases from V and 3 bases from J, with 18 bases between. The CDR3 consists of 15 residues. The CDR3 spells CASSPIGLTLYEQYF. The CDR3 DNA follows: TGTGCCAGCAGCCCGATAGGTTTGACTCTCTACGAGCAGTACTTC.

The table lists this clonotype with a few counts. This rearrangement joins TRBV14 to TRBJ2-1; the match to TRBD2 covers 9 bases. The J call may be wrong; the DNA end is better matched by TRBJ2-7. The CDR3 is 15 amino acids. Germline V lookup: CDR1 SGHDN, CDR2 FVKESK. The CDR3 loop reads CASSQVAGAPGEQYF. The CDR3 coding sequence is TGTGCCAGCAGCCAAGTAGCGGGAGCCCCGGGTGAGCAGTACTTC.

V is TRBV6-6 and J is TRBJ1-5; 7 positions agree with TRBD1. CDR1 MNHNY and CDR2 SVGAGI come from the germline V gene (reference sequence). The V gene end was trimmed by 8 bases and the J gene end by 3 bases; junction bases not matched to a gene: 10. The CDR3 totals 15 residues. DNA for the CDR3: TGTGCCAGCCAGACAGGGCCCTTGCTCAATCAGCCCCAGCATTTT. It yields the protein CASQTGPLLNQPQHF.

This clonotype was detected a few times. This chain uses TRBV7-9 with TRBJ2-3; 11 positions match TRBD1. This CDR3 comprises 16 residues. After removal of 7 bases from V and 3 bases from J, the junction contained 9 bases not matched to a gene. The germline V gene has CDR1 SEHNR and CDR2 FQNEAQ (reference sequence). CDR3 sequence reads: CASTTPGQGGTDTQYF. CDR3 sequence (DNA): TGTGCCAGCACCACCCCGGGACAGGGGGGTACAGATACGCAGTATTTT.